This T cell receptor (beta chain) was recorded in a study of blood T cell repertoires in COVID-19. Clones were read by immunoSEQ multiplex PCR, and TCRdb kept only the in-frame ones, dropping some. The table lists some 240,000 clones, over 70% of them singletons. Germline assignment: CDR1 LNHDA and CDR2 SQIVND (reference sequence). With V trimmed by 5 bases and J by 10 bases, 13 bases remained unmatched. The CDR3 length is 17 residues. This clonotype originated in a woman in her 70s with COVID-19, enrolled during active disease. The rearrangement joins TRBV19 to TRBJ2-1; 14 nucleotides align to TRBD2. Material for sequencing was peripheral blood. The CDR3 sequence: CASSLHSGTSGRDEQFF. CDR3 coding DNA: TGTGCCAGTAGTCTGCACTCCGGGACTAGCGGGAGAGACGAGCAGTTCTTC.